These 22 T cell receptor beta chains came from one sample sequenced in a study of blood T cell repertoires in COVID-19. Repertoires were generated with immunoSEQ multiplex PCR, while TCRdb's copy carries only in-frame clones and drops some. The table shows approximately 42,000 clones, with 65% to 80% occurring only once. Sequenced sample: peripheral blood. These receptors originate from a man aged 80 or over with acute or convalescent COVID-19.

This chain uses TRBV5-1 with TRBJ1-1; 9 bases line up with TRBD1. V lost 4 bases and J lost 5; bases outside the gene matches: 3. The CDR3 runs to 13 residues. CDR1 SGHRS and CDR2 YFSETQ come from the germline V gene. The CDR3 protein is CASSGTGSTEAFF. CDR3 DNA sequence: TGCGCCAGCAGCGGGACAGGGTCGACTGAAGCTTTCTTT.

V and J are TRBV28 and TRBJ2-2; 11 bases are shared with TRBD2. Trimming removed 6 bases from V and 5 bases from J; junction bases left unmatched: 8. The CDR3 covers 16 residues. The germline CDR1 and CDR2 sequences are MDHEN and SYDVKM. CDR3 bases: TGTGCCAGCAGGCCTCGACTAGCGGGGTTTACCGGGGAGCTGTTTTTT. Translation: CASRPRLAGFTGELFF.

This rearrangement joins TRBV7-9 to TRBJ2-5, with 9 nucleotides matching TRBD1. Germline V gives CDR1 SEHNR, CDR2 FQNEAQ (reference sequence). The CDR3 runs to 16 residues. J gave up 1 base and V 3 bases, and 6 bases lay outside the gene matches. This CDR3 is CASSFGTGRPQETQYF. CDR3 DNA sequence: TGTGCCAGCAGCTTCGGGACAGGGAGGCCCCAAGAGACCCAGTACTTC.

The rearrangement joins TRBV23-1 to TRBJ2-1; TRBD1 matches 8 bases. TRBV23-1 is placed among ORFs of uncertain function. V shed 1 base and J 12 bases; nucleotides not matched to a gene: 5. This CDR3 has 13 amino acids. The CDR3 DNA reads as TGCGCCAGCAGTCAATTGGAGACAGGGGTGCAGTTCTTC. It yields the protein CASSQLETGVQFF.

This sequence joins TRBV28 and TRBJ2-7; TRBD2 matches 11 bases. CDR1 is MDHEN and CDR2 is SYDVKM in the germline V gene. The CDR3 consists of 16 residues. V was pared by 5 bases and J by 0 bases, with 6 bases of the junction left unmatched. Here the CDR3 DNA reads TGTGCCAGCAGTCGACTAGCGGGACCCTACTCCTACGAGCAGTACTTC. This translates into CASSRLAGPYSYEQYF.

For the CDR3, the DNA is TGTGCCAGCAGCGGACTAGATTACAATGAGCAGTTCTTC. Its protein is CASSGLDYNEQFF. The chain combines TRBV12-3 or TRBV12-4 with TRBJ2-1, with 7 bases matching TRBD2. The CDR3 has 13 amino acids. V shed 6 bases and J 4 bases; nucleotides not matched to a gene: 3.

The chain has TRBV5-1 and TRBJ2-1; a weak D match, TRBD1 (5 bases). The CDR3 is made up of 16 amino acids. Trimming shortened V by 0 bases and J by 1 base, and 11 bases separated the two germline ends. Germline-derived CDR1 and CDR2 are SGHRS and YFSETQ. For the CDR3, the DNA is TGCGCCAGCAGCTTGGCAGGGCGGTTTTCCTACAATGAGCAGTTCTTC. Encoded protein: CASSLAGRFSYNEQFF.

The genes are TRBV19 and TRBJ1-4; D not resolved. The CDR3 covers 15 residues. Germline loops: CDR1 LNHDA, CDR2 SQIVND (reference sequence). V shed 3 bases and J shed 5 bases, with 13 bases lying between them. DNA of the CDR3: TGTGCCAGTAGTATTCCCGGGAACCTGAATGAAAAACTGTTTTTT. Residues: CASSIPGNLNEKLFF.

J is TRBJ2-2 and V is TRBV21-1; the tabulated D call, TRBD1, remains unverified against the DNA. TRBV21-1 has pseudogene status. This CDR3 is built from 18 residues. The CDR3 sequence is CASSLPPGTGGCTGELFF. Written as DNA, the CDR3 is TGTGCCAGCAGCCTCCCCCCCGGGACAGGGGGATGCACCGGGGAGCTGTTTTTT.

This chain connects TRBV28 to TRBJ2-7; 8 bases fit TRBD1. Germline values: CDR1 MDHEN, CDR2 SYDVKM. The CDR3 totals 13 residues. V shed 6 bases and J 4 bases; nucleotides not matched to a gene: 5. Here the CDR3 reads CASRRTGRYEQYF. DNA for the CDR3: TGTGCCAGCAGGCGGACAGGGAGATACGAGCAGTACTTC.

This clone was seen once. The chain has TRBV24-1 and TRBJ2-5; D may be TRBD2 (6 bases). The germline V gene encodes CDR1 KGHDR and CDR2 SFDVKD. The CDR3 extends over 17 amino acids. The germline V and J ends were trimmed by 4 bases and 5 bases, with 22 bases remaining between them. The CDR3 sequence: CATSDLQLTSGAETQYF. The CDR3 DNA reads as TGTGCCACCAGTGACCTCCAATTGACTAGTGGGGCGGAGACCCAGTACTTC.

The chain carries TRBV4-1 and TRBJ2-5; 7 positions match TRBD1. With 3 bases clipped from V and 0 bases from J, the junction kept 7 bases outside the gene matches. CDR1 and CDR2 (germline): MGHRA, YSYEKL. The CDR3 has 16 amino acids. The CDR3 nucleotides read TGCGCCAGCAGCCACACATCGACAGGGTACCAAGAGACCCAGTACTTC. Amino acids: CASSHTSTGYQETQYF.

The genes are TRBV19 and TRBJ1-2, with 7 bases matching TRBD1. In germline, CDR1 is LNHDA, CDR2 SQIVND (reference sequence). V lost 6 bases, J lost 6 bases, and 7 bases stayed unmatched. The CDR3 spans 13 residues. DNA of the CDR3: TGTGCCAGTAGCAGAGGACAGGTCAATGGCTACACCTTC. Protein sequence: CASSRGQVNGYTF.

The rearrangement uses TRBV29-1 and TRBJ1-2, with a weak D call TRBD1 (6 bases). This CDR3 region has 12 residues. V was shortened by 4 bases and J by 8 bases, with 14 bases between the two germline ends. From germline, CDR1 is SQVTM and CDR2 ANQGSEA. This CDR3 is CSVANRVDGYTF. CDR3 coding DNA: TGCAGCGTTGCAAACAGGGTGGACGGCTACACCTTC.

This sequence joins TRBV5-1 and TRBJ2-3; 13 nucleotides match TRBD2. This CDR3 has 15 residues. Germline values: CDR1 SGHRS, CDR2 YFSETQ. V was clipped by 3 bases and J by 3 bases; unmatched bases: 1. The CDR3: CASSSGLAGTDTQYF. The CDR3 nucleotides read TGCGCCAGCAGCTCGGGACTAGCGGGAACAGATACGCAGTATTTT. Drawing the rest from reference TRBV5-1 and TRBJ2-3, the complete variable domain is KAGVTQTPRYLIKTRGQQVTLSCSPISGHRSVSWYQQTPGQGLQFLFEYFSETQRNKGNFPGRFSGRQFSNSRSEMNVSTLELGDSALYLCASSSGLAGTDTQYFGPGTRLTVL.

This chain links TRBV5-1 with TRBJ1-3; D is perhaps TRBD1 (5 bases). Trimming cost V 0 bases and J 0 bases, with 7 bases left between them. The length of the CDR3 is 15 residues. Germline V gives CDR1 SGHRS, CDR2 YFSETQ. The CDR3 protein is CASSLEGLSGNTIYF. CDR3 in DNA: TGCGCCAGCAGCTTGGAGGGGCTCTCTGGAAACACCATATATTTT.

This chain connects TRBV19 to TRBJ2-1; TRBD2 matches 10 bases. V lost 8 bases to trimming and J lost 10 bases; unmatched junction nucleotides: 8. Germline loops: CDR1 LNHDA, CDR2 SQIVND (reference sequence). The CDR3 is 13 residues long. CDR3 residues: CASASGRAGEQFF. CDR3 in DNA: TGTGCCAGTGCAAGCGGGAGGGCAGGGGAGCAGTTCTTC.

The genes are TRBV11-2 and TRBJ1-6; tentatively, D is TRBD1 (6 bases). Germline CDR1 reads SGHAT; CDR2 reads FQNNGV. V gave up 5 bases and J gave up 13 bases, with 15 bases separating them. The CDR3 has 13 amino acids. DNA for the CDR3: TGTGCCAGCAGCCCGAGACAGCAGGGGCCCCTCCACTTT. Its protein is CASSPRQQGPLHF.

V gene TRBV5-1 combines with J gene TRBJ2-7, with TRBD1 matching over 8 bases. CDR1 and CDR2 from the germline V gene are SGHRS and YFSETQ. J gave up 2 bases and V 5 bases, and 9 bases lay outside the gene matches. The CDR3 consists of 15 residues. The CDR3 here is CASSSETGATYEQYF. The DNA of the CDR3 is TGCGCCAGCAGTTCTGAGACAGGGGCTACCTACGAGCAGTACTTC.

V and J are TRBV11-3 and TRBJ2-7; TRBD2 matches at 7 bases. CDR3 length: 15 amino acids. From germline, CDR1 is SGHNT and CDR2 YENEEA. V shed 0 bases and J 3 bases; nucleotides not matched to a gene: 5. The DNA of the CDR3 is TGTGCCAGCAGCTTAGACGGGACTAATAACTACGAGCAGTACTTC. Protein sequence: CASSLDGTNNYEQYF.

This chain links TRBV15 with TRBJ2-2, with a possible D match to TRBD2 (5 bases). Germline V gene sequence: CDR1 LNHNV, CDR2 YYDKDF (reference sequence). The V and J ends lost 5 bases and 4 bases respectively, with 8 bases between them. This CDR3 comprises 13 residues. This CDR3 is CATSGTSTGELFF. The CDR3 DNA sequence: TGTGCCACCAGCGGCACTAGCACCGGGGAGCTGTTTTTT.

The chain is built from TRBV19 and TRBJ1-2; 7 positions match TRBD1. CDR3 length: 11 residues. The V segment lost 5 bases and the J segment 8 bases; nucleotides outside the gene matches: 2. Germline V gives CDR1 LNHDA, CDR2 SQIVND (reference sequence). CDR3 nucleotides: TGTGCCAGTAGTCCAGGGGGGGGCTACACCTTC. This encodes CASSPGGGYTF. The full variable domain, in which reference TRBV19 and TRBJ1-2 provide the parts outside the CDR3, is DGGITQSPKYLFRKEGQNVTLSCEQNLNHDAMYWYRQDPGQGLRLIYYSQIVNDFQKGDIAEGYSVSREKKESFPLTVTSAQKNPTAFYLCASSPGGGYTFGSGTRLTVV.